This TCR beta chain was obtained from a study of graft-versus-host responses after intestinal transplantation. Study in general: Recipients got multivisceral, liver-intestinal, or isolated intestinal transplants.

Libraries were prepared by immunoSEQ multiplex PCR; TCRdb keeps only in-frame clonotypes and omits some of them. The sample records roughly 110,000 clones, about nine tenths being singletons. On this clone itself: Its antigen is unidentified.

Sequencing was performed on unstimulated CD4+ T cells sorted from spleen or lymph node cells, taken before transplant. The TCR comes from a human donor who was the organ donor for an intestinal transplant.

The CDR3: CASSQEETGPYGYTF. CDR3 DNA: TGCGCCAGCAGCCAAGAGGAAACAGGGCCATATGGCTACACCTTC. The gene calls are TRBV4-1 and TRBJ1-2, with D tentatively TRBD1 (6 bases). CDR3 length equals 15 residues. V shed 0 bases and J shed 5 bases, with 13 bases lying between them. The germline gives CDR1 MGHRA, CDR2 YSYEKL.